This T cell receptor (beta chain) was identified during a study of OX40 agonist ivuxolimab in advanced cancers. Whole-study context: Patient treatment consisted of intravenous ivuxolimab administration every 2 weeks at 0.01 to 10 mg/kg. Males comprised approximately 84% of the group, whose mean age was about 61 years (range about 23 to 80).

The CDR3 is 14 residues long. Looked up from germline, CDR1 is SEHNR and CDR2 is FQNEAQ (reference sequence). The ends were cut back, 5 bases at V and 2 bases at J, with 12 bases in the middle. This table comes from immunoSEQ multiplex PCR, and its TCRdb copy is limited to in-frame clones, with some not included. The table lists tens of thousands of clones, roughly 85% of them singletons. The chain is built from TRBV7-9 and TRBJ1-2, with a tentative D call TRBD1 (6 bases). The source of this sequence is an adult with an advanced solid tumor such as melanoma, head and neck, liver or kidney cancer. The sample in question was CD4+ or CD8+ T cells sorted from blood, obtained in a trial of the OX40 agonist ivuxolimab. CDR3 bases: TGTGCCAGCAGCCATAGGGACACCAACTATGGCTACACCTTC. Residues: CASSHRDTNYGYTF.